This T cell receptor (beta chain) was identified during a study of blood T cell repertoires in COVID-19. Looking at the study overall: The study drew acute and convalescent COVID-19 samples from the United States, Italy and Spain. The analysed material was cDNA or gDNA that came from T cells, B-cell-depleted T cells, or PBMCs.

Source study methods: Reference gene primer amplification gave nucleated cell count estimates. The data were produced by immunoSEQ multiplex PCR, yet TCRdb's version contains in-frame clones alone and is incomplete. V, J and clone size derive from that table, while D and trimming were established from the DNA sequence. The profile shows around 150,000 clones, 76% of them singletons. The junction had 12 bases not matched to a gene; V was cut back by 2 bases and J by 4 bases. The CDR3 has 18 amino acids. Germline V gives CDR1 SGHTA, CDR2 FQGNSA. Source material: peripheral blood. The clonotype was recovered from a woman older than 75 with acute or convalescent COVID-19. The chain is built from TRBV7-2 and TRBJ2-2, with 8 bases matching TRBD1. The DNA of the CDR3 is TGTGCCAGCAGCTTAAGTTGGGGCAGGGGGCGCGTCACCGGGGAGCTGTTTTTT. Translated: CASSLSWGRGRVTGELFF.